Detailed here is one T cell receptor beta chain. In the study's own analysis: Cell counts per sample came from amplifying reference gene primers. TCRdb keeps only in-frame clones here, not all; method: immunoSEQ multiplex PCR. D and trimming come from the DNA, and the V and J calls and clone size come from that table. The repertoire consists of roughly 280,000 clones, with 89% occurring once and the leading ten covering under 2.5%. Across 24 US areas, participants ranged in age from about 18 to 89 years. Cohort 3 recovery required two negative PCRs, clearance, or symptom resolution. This entry comes from a study of blood T cell repertoires in COVID-19. Looking at the study overall: From T cells, B-cell-depleted T cells, or PBMCs came the material, which was cDNA or gDNA.

Material: PBMCs or T cells enriched from blood (not recorded which). This sequence was found in an older woman who had recovered from COVID-19.

CDR3 nucleotide sequence: TGTGCCAGCAGCCAAGGGGGGGGTCGGGAGTTCGATGAGCAGTTCTTC. Encoded protein: CASSQGGGREFDEQFF. The V call is TRBV3-1 (or the pseudogene TRBV3-2), the J call TRBJ2-1, with 7 bases matching TRBD2. From germline, CDR1 is LGHDT and CDR2 YNNKEL (reference sequence). After removal of 1 base from V and 8 bases from J, the junction contained 11 bases not matched to a gene. The CDR3 is made up of 16 amino acids.